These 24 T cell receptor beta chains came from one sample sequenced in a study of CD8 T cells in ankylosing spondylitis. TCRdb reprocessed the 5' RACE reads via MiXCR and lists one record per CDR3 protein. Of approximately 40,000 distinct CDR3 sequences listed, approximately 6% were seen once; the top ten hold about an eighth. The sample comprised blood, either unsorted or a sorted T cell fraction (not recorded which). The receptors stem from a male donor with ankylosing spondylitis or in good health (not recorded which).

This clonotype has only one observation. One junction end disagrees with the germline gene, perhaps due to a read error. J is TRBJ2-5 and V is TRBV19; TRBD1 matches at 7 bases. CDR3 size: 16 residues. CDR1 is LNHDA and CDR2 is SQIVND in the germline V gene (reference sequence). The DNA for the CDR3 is TGTGCCAGCCGTGATCACTGGACAGGCCCTCAAGGGACCCAGTACTTC. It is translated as CASRDHWTGPQGTQYF.

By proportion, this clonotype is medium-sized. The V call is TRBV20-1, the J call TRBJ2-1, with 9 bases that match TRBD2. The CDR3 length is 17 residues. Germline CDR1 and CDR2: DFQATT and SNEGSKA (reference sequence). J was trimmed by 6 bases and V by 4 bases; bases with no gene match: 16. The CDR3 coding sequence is TGCAGTGCTACCAAATGGGGGACTAGCCTGTCGTCCAATGAGCAGTTCTTC. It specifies CSATKWGTSLSSNEQFF.

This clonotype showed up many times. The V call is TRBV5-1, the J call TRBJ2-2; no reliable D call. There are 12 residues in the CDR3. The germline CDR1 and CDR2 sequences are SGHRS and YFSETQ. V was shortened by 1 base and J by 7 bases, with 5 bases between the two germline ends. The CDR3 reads CASSLIVGELFF. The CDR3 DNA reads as TGCGCCAGCAGCTTGATCGTCGGGGAGCTGTTTTTT.

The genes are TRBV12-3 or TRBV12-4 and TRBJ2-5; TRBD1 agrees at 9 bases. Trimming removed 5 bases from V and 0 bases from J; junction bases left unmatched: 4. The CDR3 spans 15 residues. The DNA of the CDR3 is TGTGCCAGCAGTCCGGGACAGGGAAACCAAGAGACCCAGTACTTC. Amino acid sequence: CASSPGQGNQETQYF.

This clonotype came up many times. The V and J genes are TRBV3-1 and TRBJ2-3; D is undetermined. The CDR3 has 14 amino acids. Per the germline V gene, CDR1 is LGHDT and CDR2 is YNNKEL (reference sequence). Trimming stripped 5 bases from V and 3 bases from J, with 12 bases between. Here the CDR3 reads CASSSVGRTDTQYF. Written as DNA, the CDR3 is TGTGCCAGCAGCTCGGTAGGGCGGACAGATACGCAGTATTTT.

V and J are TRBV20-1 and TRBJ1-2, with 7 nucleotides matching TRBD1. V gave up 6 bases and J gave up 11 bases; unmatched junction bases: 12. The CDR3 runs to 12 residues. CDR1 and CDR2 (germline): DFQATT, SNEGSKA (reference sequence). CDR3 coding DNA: TGCAGTGCCGGCGGGGACAGCCTAGGGTACACCTTC. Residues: CSAGGDSLGYTF.

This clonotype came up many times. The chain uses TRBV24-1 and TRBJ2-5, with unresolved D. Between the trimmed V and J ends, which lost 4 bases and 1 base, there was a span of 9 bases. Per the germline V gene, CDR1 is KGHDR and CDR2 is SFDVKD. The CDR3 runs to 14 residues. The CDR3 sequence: CATSEALSQETQYF. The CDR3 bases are TGTGCCACCAGTGAGGCTCTATCCCAAGAGACCCAGTACTTC.

CDR3 amino acids: CAMSPGARGHNEQFF. CDR3 DNA sequence: TGTGCCATGAGCCCCGGGGCTCGCGGGCACAATGAGCAGTTCTTC. This sequence joins TRBV25-1 and TRBJ2-1; either TRBD1 or TRBD2 may supply D (5 bases each). Germline V CDR1 and CDR2: MGHDK, SYGVNS. Trimming cost V 10 bases and J 5 bases, with 21 bases left between them. The CDR3 has 15 amino acids.

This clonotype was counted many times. Written as DNA, the CDR3 is TGCGCCAGCAGTCAATTGACCCCCTACTCCTACGAGCAGTACTTC. This gives the protein CASSQLTPYSYEQYF. This chain connects TRBV23-1 to TRBJ2-7; D unclear. TRBV23-1 is recorded as an ORF, its role being uncertain. V was trimmed by 1 base and J by 0 bases, leaving 10 bases between them. The CDR3 totals 15 residues.

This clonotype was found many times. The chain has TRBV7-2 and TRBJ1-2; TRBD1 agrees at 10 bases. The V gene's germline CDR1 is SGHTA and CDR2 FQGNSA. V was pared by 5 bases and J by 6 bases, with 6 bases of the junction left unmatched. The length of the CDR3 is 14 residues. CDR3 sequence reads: CASSADRGQNGYTF. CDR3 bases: TGTGCCAGCAGCGCAGACAGGGGGCAGAATGGCTACACCTTC.

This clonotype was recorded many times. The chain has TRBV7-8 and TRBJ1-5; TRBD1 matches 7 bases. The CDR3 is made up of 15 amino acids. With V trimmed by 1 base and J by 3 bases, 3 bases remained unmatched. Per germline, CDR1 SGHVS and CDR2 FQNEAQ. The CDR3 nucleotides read TGTGCCAGCAGCTTAGAGGGGGCGGCCAATCAGCCCCAGCATTTT. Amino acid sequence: CASSLEGAANQPQHF.

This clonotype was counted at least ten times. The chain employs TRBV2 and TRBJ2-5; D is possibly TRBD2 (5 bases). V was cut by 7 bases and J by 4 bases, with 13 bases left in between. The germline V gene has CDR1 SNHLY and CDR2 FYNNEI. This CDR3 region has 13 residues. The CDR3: CASIGPEGETQYF. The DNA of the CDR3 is TGTGCCAGCATCGGGCCCGAGGGAGAGACCCAGTACTTC. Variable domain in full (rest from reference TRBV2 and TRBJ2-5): EPEVTQTPSHQVTQMGQEVILRCVPISNHLYFYWYRQILGQKVEFLVSFYNNEISEKSEIFDDQFSVERPDGSNFTLKIRSTKLEDSAMYFCASIGPEGETQYFGPGTRLLVL.

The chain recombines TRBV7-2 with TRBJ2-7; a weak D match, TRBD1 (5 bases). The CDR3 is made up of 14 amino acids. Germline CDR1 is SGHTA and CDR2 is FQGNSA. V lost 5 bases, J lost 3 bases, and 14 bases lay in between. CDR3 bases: TGTGCCAGCAGCCACCCGCAGGGAAACTACGAGCAGTACTTC. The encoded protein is CASSHPQGNYEQYF.

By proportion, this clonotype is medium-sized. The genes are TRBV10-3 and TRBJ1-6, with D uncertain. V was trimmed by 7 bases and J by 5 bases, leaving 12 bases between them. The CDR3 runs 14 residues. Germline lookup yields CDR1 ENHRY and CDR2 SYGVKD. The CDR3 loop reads CAITEGWDNSPLHF. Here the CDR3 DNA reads TGTGCCATCACCGAGGGATGGGATAATTCACCCCTCCACTTT.

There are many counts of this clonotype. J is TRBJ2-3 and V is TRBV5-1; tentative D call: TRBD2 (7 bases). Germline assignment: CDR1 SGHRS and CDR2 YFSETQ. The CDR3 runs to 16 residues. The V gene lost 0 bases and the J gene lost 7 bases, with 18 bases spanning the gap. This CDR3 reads CASSLDVGGRTYTQYF. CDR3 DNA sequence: TGCGCCAGCAGCTTGGATGTGGGGGGGCGCACTTATACGCAGTATTTT.

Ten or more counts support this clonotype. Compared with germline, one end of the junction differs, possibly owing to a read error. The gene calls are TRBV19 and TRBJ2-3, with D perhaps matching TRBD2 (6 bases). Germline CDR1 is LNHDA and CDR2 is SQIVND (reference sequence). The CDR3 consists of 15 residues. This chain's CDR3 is CASSSPRTGASVYFF. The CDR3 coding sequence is TGTGCCAGTAGTTCACCTCGGACGGGAGCTTCGGTGTATTTTTTT.

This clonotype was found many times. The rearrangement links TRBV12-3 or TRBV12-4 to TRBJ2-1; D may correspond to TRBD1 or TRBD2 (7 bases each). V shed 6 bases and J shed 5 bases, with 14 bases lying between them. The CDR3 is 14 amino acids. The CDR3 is CASSPGGGNNEQFF. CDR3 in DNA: TGTGCCAGCAGCCCAGGGGGGGGAAACAATGAGCAGTTCTTC.

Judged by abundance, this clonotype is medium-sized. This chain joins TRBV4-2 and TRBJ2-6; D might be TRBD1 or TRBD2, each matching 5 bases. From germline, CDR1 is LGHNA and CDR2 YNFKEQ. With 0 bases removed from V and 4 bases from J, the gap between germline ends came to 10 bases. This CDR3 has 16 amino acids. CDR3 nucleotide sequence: TGTGCCAGCAGCCAAGATCACGGGGCCGGGGCCAACGTCCTGACTTTC. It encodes CASSQDHGAGANVLTF.

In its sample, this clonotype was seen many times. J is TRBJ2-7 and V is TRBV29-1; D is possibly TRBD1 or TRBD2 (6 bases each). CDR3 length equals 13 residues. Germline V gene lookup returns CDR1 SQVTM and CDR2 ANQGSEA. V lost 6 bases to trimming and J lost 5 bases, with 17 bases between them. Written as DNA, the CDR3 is TGCAGCGTCGTCCGTGGAGGGGACAACGAGCAGTACTTC. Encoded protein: CSVVRGGDNEQYF.

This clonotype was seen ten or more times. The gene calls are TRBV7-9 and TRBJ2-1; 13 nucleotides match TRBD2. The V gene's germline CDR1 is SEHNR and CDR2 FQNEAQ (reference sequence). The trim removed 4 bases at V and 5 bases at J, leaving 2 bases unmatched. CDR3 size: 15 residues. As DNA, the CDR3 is TGTGCCAGCAGCTCCGGACTAGCGGGAGACAATGAGCAGTTCTTC. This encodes CASSSGLAGDNEQFF. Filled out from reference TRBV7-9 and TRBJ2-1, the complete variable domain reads DTGVSQNPRHKITKRGQNVTFRCDPISEHNRLYWYRQTLGQGPEFLTYFQNEAQLEKSRLLSDRFSAERPKGSFSTLEIQRTEQGDSAMYLCASSSGLAGDNEQFFGPGTRLTVL.

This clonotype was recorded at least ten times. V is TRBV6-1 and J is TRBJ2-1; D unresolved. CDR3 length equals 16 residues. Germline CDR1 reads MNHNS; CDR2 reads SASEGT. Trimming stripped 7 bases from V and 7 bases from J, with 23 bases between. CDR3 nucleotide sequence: TGTGCCAGCACTCACCGACCGGGTGAAGGGTCGAATGAGCAGTTCTTC. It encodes CASTHRPGEGSNEQFF.

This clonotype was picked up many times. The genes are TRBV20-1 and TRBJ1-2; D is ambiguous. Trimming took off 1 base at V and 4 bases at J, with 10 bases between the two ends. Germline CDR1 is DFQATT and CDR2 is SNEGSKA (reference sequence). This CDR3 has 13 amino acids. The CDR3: CSARVARGYGYTF. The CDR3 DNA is TGCAGTGCTAGAGTTGCCAGAGGCTATGGCTACACCTTC.

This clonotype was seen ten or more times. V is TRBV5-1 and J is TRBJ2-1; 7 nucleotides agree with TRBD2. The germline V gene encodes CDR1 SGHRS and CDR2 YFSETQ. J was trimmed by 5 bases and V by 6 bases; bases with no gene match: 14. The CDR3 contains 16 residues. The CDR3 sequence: CASTPRAREGNNEQFF. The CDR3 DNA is TGCGCCAGCACCCCGAGGGCTAGGGAGGGTAACAATGAGCAGTTCTTC.

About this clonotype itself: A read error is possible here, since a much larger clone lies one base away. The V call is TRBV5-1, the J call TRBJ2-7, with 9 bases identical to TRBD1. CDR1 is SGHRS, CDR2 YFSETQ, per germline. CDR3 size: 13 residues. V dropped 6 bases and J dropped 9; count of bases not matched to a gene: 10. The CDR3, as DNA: TGCGCCAGCACCCTCGGGACAGGGCACGGGCAGTACTTC. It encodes CASTLGTGHGQYF.